This TCR beta chain was sequenced in a study of shared clonotypes between healthy human individuals. V lost 1 base and J lost 0, with 8 bases in between. The V gene's germline CDR1 is SGHRS and CDR2 YFSETQ. This CDR3 is 15 amino acids long. The repertoire was sequenced with immunoSEQ multiplex PCR; TCRdb's copy has only in-frame clones and lacks some. The repertoire holds under 300,000 clones, with 65% as singletons. The chain couples TRBV5-1 to TRBJ1-5; D call uncertain. The specimen was memory CD4+ T cells sorted from blood. Described subset: CD45RA-negative fraction. This clonotype was obtained from a man under 40 in good health. CDR3 amino acids: CASSLSGLSNQPQHF. The DNA for the CDR3 is TGCGCCAGCAGCTTGTCGGGCCTTAGCAATCAGCCCCAGCATTTT.